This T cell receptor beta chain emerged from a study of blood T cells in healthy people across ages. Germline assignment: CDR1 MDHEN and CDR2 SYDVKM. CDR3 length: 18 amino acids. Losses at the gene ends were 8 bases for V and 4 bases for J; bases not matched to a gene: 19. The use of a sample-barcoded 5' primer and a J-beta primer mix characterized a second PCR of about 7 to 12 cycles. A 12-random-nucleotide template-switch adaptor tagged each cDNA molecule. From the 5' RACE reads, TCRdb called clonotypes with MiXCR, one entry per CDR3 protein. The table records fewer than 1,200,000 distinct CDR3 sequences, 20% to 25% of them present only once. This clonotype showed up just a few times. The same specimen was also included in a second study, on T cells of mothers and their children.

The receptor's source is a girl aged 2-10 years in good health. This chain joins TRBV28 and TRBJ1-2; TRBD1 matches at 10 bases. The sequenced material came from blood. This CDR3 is CASGHTGTGETRAYGYTF. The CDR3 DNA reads TGTGCCAGCGGGCACACCGGGACAGGGGAAACCAGAGCCTATGGCTACACCTTC.